These T cell receptor beta chains were read from a single sample in a study of glioma-infiltrating T cells. TCRdb ran MiXCR on the multiplex PCR reads and lists one entry per CDR3 protein. Here the sample spans a few hundred thousand distinct CDR3 sequences, 41% being singletons. The sample comprised glioma tissue, nonneoplastic brain tissue, or PBMCs (not recorded which). The receptors come from a human donor with low-grade glioma or glioblastoma, undergoing nonglioma brain surgery, or in good health (not recorded which). The CDR3 runs from the conserved cysteine through the conserved F or W. The order of the fields is CDR3 protein, CDR3 DNA, J gene, D gene, clone size, V gene. A D gene is named only where the DNA matches it firmly. Clone size is shown for a subset of rows, as once, few, many or a class of expanded clone.

CDR3: CASRVAGPNTEAFF; DNA: TGTGCCAGCAGAGTGGCAGGACCGAACACTGAAGCTTTCTTT; J: TRBJ1-1; D: -; size: -; V: TRBV28
CDR3: CASSLSLGSGRAQVETQYF; DNA: TGTGCCAGCAGCCTATCTCTCGGTAGCGGGAGGGCCCAGGTTGAGACCCAGTACTTC; J: TRBJ2-5; D: TRBD2; size: few; V: TRBV7-3
CDR3: CASSLQGKYQPQHF; DNA: TGTGCCAGCAGTTTACAGGGGAAATATCAGCCCCAGCATTTT; J: TRBJ1-5; D: -; size: -; V: TRBV28
CDR3: CASSELAGPYNEQFF; DNA: TGTGCCAGCAGTGAACTAGCGGGACCCTACAATGAGCAGTTCTTC; J: TRBJ2-1; D: TRBD2; size: -; V: TRBV2
CDR3: CSARALRGAGGNTGELFF; DNA: TGCAGTGCTAGAGCCCTGAGGGGGGCGGGGGGGAACACCGGGGAGCTGTTTTTT; J: TRBJ2-2; D: TRBD2; size: many; V: TRBV20-1
CDR3: CASSPLAGLSYNEQFF; DNA: TGTGCCAGCTCACCACTTGCAGGGTTGTCCTACAATGAGCAGTTCTTC; J: TRBJ2-1; D: -; size: -; V: TRBV18
CDR3: CSAERTSPGYAQYF; DNA: TGCAGTGCGGAGCGGACTAGCCCCGGATATGCGCAGTACTTC; J: TRBJ2-7; D: TRBD2; size: -; V: TRBV20-1
CDR3: CASSQEFAGAGEQYF; DNA: TGCGCCAGCAGCCAAGAGTTTGCGGGAGCCGGCGAGCAGTACTTC; J: TRBJ2-7; D: TRBD2; size: -; V: TRBV4-1
CDR3: CASSHGTAKEQYF; DNA: TGTGCCAGCAGTCACGGGACGGCTAAAGAGCAGTACTTC; J: TRBJ2-7; D: -; size: many; V: TRBV6-2/TRBV6-3
CDR3: CAFRTGKNTEAFF; DNA: TGTGCCTTTAGGACAGGGAAGAACACTGAAGCTTTCTTT; J: TRBJ1-1; D: TRBD1; size: -; V: TRBV2
CDR3: CATSASREGHYTQYF; DNA: TGTGCCACCAGTGCCTCGCGGGAGGGCCATTATACGCAGTATTTT; J: TRBJ2-3; D: TRBD2; size: few; V: TRBV24-1
CDR3: CASSQVREGGVEQYF; DNA: TGCGCCAGCAGCCAAGTCAGGGAAGGAGGGGTCGAGCAGTACTTC; J: TRBJ2-7; D: -; size: -; V: TRBV4-1
CDR3: CASSSNKRSYTF; DNA: TGTGCCAGCAGCTCAAATAAGAGGAGCTACACCTTC; J: TRBJ1-2; D: -; size: -; V: TRBV7-3
CDR3: CARSFSSYNEQFF; DNA: TGTGCCCGCAGTTTTTCCTCCTACAATGAGCAGTTCTTC; J: TRBJ2-1; D: -; size: -; V: TRBV28
CDR3: CASSQVKETRTSGELFF; DNA: TGTGCCAGCAGCCAAGTAAAAGAGACTAGAACCTCCGGGGAGCTGTTTTTT; J: TRBJ2-2; D: -; size: -; V: TRBV4-2
CDR3: CASSLAGIPGANTEAFF; DNA: TGTGCCAGCAGCTTAGCAGGGATCCCCGGGGCAAACACTGAAGCTTTCTTT; J: TRBJ1-1; D: -; size: -; V: TRBV7-2
CDR3: CASSLEWDRYTEAFF; DNA: TGTGCCAGCAGCTTAGAATGGGACAGGTACACTGAAGCTTTCTTT; J: TRBJ1-1; D: TRBD1; size: many; V: TRBV7-6
CDR3: CASSEGWETQYF; DNA: TGCGCCAGCAGTGAGGGGTGGGAGACCCAGTACTTC; J: TRBJ2-5; D: -; size: -; V: TRBV10-2
CDR3: CASSLNFGLAAIYEQYF; DNA: TGTGCCAGCAGCTTAAATTTCGGACTAGCGGCGATCTACGAGCAGTACTTC; J: TRBJ2-7; D: TRBD2; size: -; V: TRBV7-2
CDR3: CASSLGRGHTEAFF; DNA: TGTGCCAGCAGCTTAGGAAGGGGGCATACTGAAGCTTTCTTT; J: TRBJ1-1; D: TRBD1; size: few; V: TRBV7-8
CDR3: CASIPGHNQPQHF; DNA: TGTGCCAGCATCCCGGGTCACAATCAGCCCCAGCATTTT; J: TRBJ1-5; D: -; size: many; V: TRBV28
CDR3: CAISLSTDTQYF; DNA: TGTGCCATCAGCCTTAGCACAGATACGCAGTATTTT; J: TRBJ2-3; D: -; size: -; V: TRBV10-3
CDR3: CASSQDVGAVNTWELFF; DNA: TGCGCCAGCAGCCAAGATGTCGGAGCGGTGAACACCTGGGAGCTGTTTTTT; J: TRBJ2-2; D: -; size: once; V: TRBV4-3
CDR3: CASSYKGLRAFF; DNA: TGTGCCAGCAGTTACAAGGGGCTTCGAGCTTTCTTT; J: TRBJ1-1; D: -; size: many; V: TRBV6-2/TRBV6-3
CDR3: CAGKQGSGELFF; DNA: TGTGCCGGTAAACAGGGCTCCGGGGAGCTGTTTTTT; J: TRBJ2-2; D: -; size: many; V: TRBV6-2/TRBV6-3
CDR3: CASSQDWNRATEAFF; DNA: TGCGCCAGCAGCCAAGATTGGAACAGGGCCACTGAAGCTTTCTTT; J: TRBJ1-1; D: -; size: -; V: TRBV4-1